The next 12 T cell receptor beta chains were all read from a single sample in a study of cytomegalovirus exposure and HLA in healthy donors. Use of 60 Vbeta and 13 Jbeta primers characterized the PCR. Assay used: immunoSEQ multiplex PCR; TCRdb lists only in-frame clones, some missing. The table has fewer than 200,000 clones, approximately 81% seen once; the top ten hold over 2.5%. The sample consisted of PBMCs. These TCRs come from a female donor in good health and CMV-seronegative.

The CDR3 DNA follows: TGCGCCAGCAGCCAAGATGGGGGCGGCACCGGGGAGCTGTTTTTT. Its translation is CASSQDGGGTGELFF. The chain is built from TRBV4-3 and TRBJ2-2; the D gene is possibly TRBD1 (6 bases). This CDR3 comprises 15 residues. V shed 0 bases and J shed 4 bases, with 9 bases lying between them. The V gene's germline CDR1 is LGHNA and CDR2 YSLEER.

J is TRBJ1-4 and V is TRBV11-1, with 8 bases identical to TRBD1. The CDR3 is 15 residues long. V was clipped by 3 bases and J by 2 bases; unmatched bases: 2. The germline CDR1 and CDR2 sequences are SGHAT and FQDESV (reference sequence). The DNA of the CDR3 is TGTGCCAGCAGCTTCCGGGACAGGACTAATGAAAAACTGTTTTTT. Its translation is CASSFRDRTNEKLFF.

The chain carries TRBV27 and TRBJ2-7; possible D gene TRBD1, 5 bases. Trimming removed 5 bases at V and 3 bases at J, with 14 bases between. The CDR3 sequence is 14 residues long. The germline gives CDR1 MNHEY, CDR2 SMNVEV (reference sequence). CDR3 protein: CASSPRLQGYEQYF. The CDR3 coding sequence is TGTGCCAGCAGTCCCCGGCTGCAGGGCTACGAGCAGTACTTC.

The chain carries TRBV5-1 and TRBJ1-1; 7 nucleotides match TRBD1. Trimming took 5 bases from V and 10 from J; bases not matched to a gene: 11. The germline V gene has CDR1 SGHRS and CDR2 YFSETQ. CDR3 length: 13 residues. The CDR3, as DNA: TGCGCCAGCAGTCATACCGGCCAGGGGGGAGCTTTCTTT. This translates into CASSHTGQGGAFF.

This clone has only a few counts. The rearrangement uses TRBV28 and TRBJ2-3, with D tentatively TRBD2 (5 bases). Trimming took off 4 bases at V and 1 base at J, with 18 bases between the two ends. This CDR3 comprises 17 residues. CDR1 and CDR2 (germline): MDHEN, SYDVKM. CDR3 nucleotide sequence: TGTGCCAGCAGTTCCCCGAGGAGGCGTGGCCGCACAGATACGCAGTATTTT. Translated: CASSSPRRRGRTDTQYF. Together with reference TRBV28 and TRBJ2-3, the CDR3 gives the full variable domain: DVKVTQSSRYLVKRTGEKVFLECVQDMDHENMFWYRQDPGLGLRLIYFSYDVKMKEKGDIPEGYSVSREKKERFSLILESASTNQTSMYLCASSSPRRRGRTDTQYFGPGTRLTVL.

The rearrangement joins TRBV5-1 to TRBJ2-3; D remains ambiguous. The V gene's germline CDR1 is SGHRS and CDR2 YFSETQ. The CDR3 has 12 residues. The V end lost 4 bases, the J end lost 1 base, and 4 bases lay between the germline ends. Here the CDR3 reads CASSPGTDTQYF. CDR3 sequence (DNA): TGCGCCAGCAGCCCCGGCACAGATACGCAGTATTTT.

This rearrangement joins TRBV27 to TRBJ1-2; D is unclear. V was cut by 0 bases and J by 4 bases, with 9 bases left in between. CDR1 and CDR2 from the germline V gene are MNHEY and SMNVEV (reference sequence). This CDR3 spans 14 amino acids. The CDR3 DNA is TGTGCCAGCAGTTTATCTGGCCAAAGCTATGGCTACACCTTC. Translated, it gives CASSLSGQSYGYTF.

This clone has only a few counts. This chain uses TRBV7-9 with TRBJ2-2; tentatively, D is TRBD1 (5 bases). Trimming took 4 bases from V and 7 from J, leaving 13 bases between them. This CDR3 spans 14 amino acids. Germline V lookup: CDR1 SEHNR, CDR2 FQNEAQ (reference sequence). CDR3 sequence: CASSSRVLDGELFF. The CDR3 DNA follows: TGTGCCAGCAGCTCCAGGGTTTTGGACGGGGAGCTGTTTTTT. Full variable domain (remainder filled in from reference TRBV7-9 and TRBJ2-2): DTGVSQNPRHKITKRGQNVTFRCDPISEHNRLYWYRQTLGQGPEFLTYFQNEAQLEKSRLLSDRFSAERPKGSFSTLEIQRTEQGDSAMYLCASSSRVLDGELFFGEGSRLTVL.

The chain links TRBV27 to TRBJ2-1, with D possibly being TRBD2 (6 bases). CDR1 MNHEY and CDR2 SMNVEV come from the germline V gene (reference sequence). The CDR3 covers 16 residues. Trimming removed 1 base at V and 7 bases at J, with 17 bases between. The CDR3 DNA is TGTGCCAGCAGTTTATTGGGGAGCGGGTCCAGTAATGAGCAGTTCTTC. Amino acids: CASSLLGSGSSNEQFF.

This sequence joins TRBV7-9 and TRBJ2-7, with 9 nucleotides matching TRBD1. The CDR3 is 14 residues long. Trimming at V came to 2 bases and at J to 4 bases, leaving 3 bases not matched to a gene. The germline V gene has CDR1 SEHNR and CDR2 FQNEAQ (reference sequence). The CDR3 bases are TGTGCCAGCAGCTTACCCGGGACAGGGTACGAGCAGTACTTC. This translates into CASSLPGTGYEQYF.

The chain has TRBV7-9 and TRBJ1-4; D unresolved. Per germline, CDR1 SEHNR and CDR2 FQNEAQ (reference sequence). V was cut by 5 bases and J by 4 bases, with 14 bases left in between. The CDR3 runs to 15 residues. CDR3 protein: CASSLGSSGNEKLFF. The CDR3 DNA reads as TGTGCCAGCAGCCTAGGGAGTTCGGGTAATGAAAAACTGTTTTTT.

V gene TRBV5-4 combines with J gene TRBJ2-2; 7 nucleotides agree with TRBD2. CDR1 SGHNT and CDR2 YYREEE come from the germline V gene (reference sequence). CDR3 length equals 16 residues. After removal of 1 base from V and 5 bases from J, the junction contained 8 bases not matched to a gene. DNA of the CDR3: TGTGCCAGCAGCTTGTCACGGGGAGGGCAAACCGGGGAGCTGTTTTTT. Translating gives CASSLSRGGQTGELFF.